One and the same sample provided the 14 T cell receptor beta chains below, sequenced in a study of T-cell memory formation after mild COVID-19. TCRdb recomputed calls from the 5' RACE reads with MiXCR, one row per CDR3 protein. This repertoire shows under 550,000 distinct CDR3 sequences, under 20% found once; its top ten account for 20% to 25%. Sequencing was performed on PBMCs or a T cell subset sorted from them (not recorded which). These receptor sequences come from a young man who had mild COVID-19 (a few samples of this study predate the infection). Cell type and time point are not known.

This clonotype was counted only a few times. V is TRBV27 and J is TRBJ2-3, with 8 bases aligning to TRBD2. CDR3 length: 17 residues. From germline, CDR1 is MNHEY and CDR2 SMNVEV (reference sequence). Losses at the gene ends were 2 bases for V and 3 bases for J; bases not matched to a gene: 10. The CDR3 DNA sequence: TGTGCCAGCAGTTTAGATTTTAGCGGGGATAGTACAGATACGCAGTATTTT. Protein sequence: CASSLDFSGDSTDTQYF.

The rearrangement joins TRBV4-3 to TRBJ1-2; D perhaps matches TRBD1 (5 bases). The CDR3 consists of 14 residues. Germline V gene data show CDR1 as LGHNA and CDR2 as YSLEER. V was clipped by 0 bases and J by 7 bases, with 12 bases between them. CDR3 region: CASSQDSAGFGYTF. The DNA for the CDR3 is TGCGCCAGCAGCCAAGATTCGGCAGGGTTTGGCTACACCTTC.

This clonotype was seen repeatedly, ten times or more. This sequence joins TRBV5-1 and TRBJ2-1; D tentatively reads TRBD1 or TRBD2 (5 bases each). Germline V gene sequence: CDR1 SGHRS, CDR2 YFSETQ. The CDR3 totals 14 residues. Trimming cost V 5 bases and J 5 bases, with 14 bases left between them. CDR3: CASRPEQGHNEQFF. In DNA form, the CDR3 reads TGCGCCAGCAGGCCAGAGCAGGGACACAATGAGCAGTTCTTC.

The chain couples TRBV7-8 to TRBJ2-5, with D tentatively TRBD1 or TRBD2 (6 bases each). The CDR3 spans 16 residues. V was pared by 4 bases and J by 4 bases, with 19 bases between. Germline V gives CDR1 SGHVS, CDR2 FQNEAQ. CDR3 in amino acids: CASSSRDTGAPETQYF. CDR3 nucleotide sequence: TGTGCCAGCAGCTCTAGGGACACGGGGGCGCCAGAGACCCAGTACTTC.

This clonotype has ten or more counts. The chain carries TRBV7-8 and TRBJ2-1; 7 nucleotides match TRBD2. Trimming took 5 bases from V and 8 from J; bases not matched to a gene: 6. CDR1 and CDR2 (germline): SGHVS, FQNEAQ. The length of the CDR3 is 13 residues. The CDR3 protein is CASSLGRGDEQFF. CDR3 sequence (DNA): TGTGCCAGCAGCCTCGGTCGGGGGGATGAGCAGTTCTTC.

The chain combines TRBV18 with TRBJ2-7, with 11 nucleotides matching TRBD2. CDR3 size: 16 residues. Trimming at V came to 3 bases and at J to 4 bases, leaving 8 bases not matched to a gene. Looked up from germline, CDR1 is KGHSH and CDR2 is LQKENI. The CDR3 loop is CASSPDRLAGRYEQYF. The CDR3, as DNA: TGTGCCAGCTCACCCGATCGACTAGCGGGGAGGTACGAGCAGTACTTC.

V is TRBV4-3 and J is TRBJ2-2, with a tentative D call TRBD1 (5 bases). Germline V gives CDR1 LGHNA, CDR2 YSLEER. The CDR3 covers 16 residues. V lost 0 bases and J lost 5, with 13 bases in between. CDR3 in DNA: TGCGCCAGCAGCCAAGATCACAGGCGAAGGACCGGGGAGCTGTTTTTT. This gives the protein CASSQDHRRRTGELFF.

In this sample, this clonotype turned up a few times. The V gene is TRBV27, the J gene TRBJ2-7, with a possible D match to TRBD1 (7 bases). V lost 1 base and J 0 bases, leaving 31 bases between the germline ends. CDR1 and CDR2 from the germline V gene are MNHEY and SMNVEV (reference sequence). The CDR3 is 22 amino acids. The CDR3 is CASSLLALDWQGGRGNSYEQYF. Here the CDR3 DNA reads TGTGCCAGCAGTTTATTGGCCCTTGACTGGCAGGGGGGACGGGGAAACTCCTACGAGCAGTACTTC.

There are a few counts of this clonotype. The chain uses TRBV5-1 and TRBJ2-6; TRBD1 matches 11 bases. CDR1 and CDR2 from the germline V gene are SGHRS and YFSETQ. There are 17 residues in the CDR3. Trimming cost V 3 bases and J 0 bases; bases outside gene matches: 2. The CDR3 DNA reads TGCGCCAGCAGCTCCGGGACAGGGGGCTCTGGGGCCAACGTCCTGACTTTC. Amino acid sequence: CASSSGTGGSGANVLTF.

Only a few counts were recorded for this clonotype. This chain uses TRBV4-1 with TRBJ1-4; D gene ambiguous. V dropped 3 bases and J dropped 0 bases, with 14 bases sitting between them. The CDR3 runs to 17 residues. Germline V lookup: CDR1 MGHRA, CDR2 YSYEKL. As DNA, the CDR3 is TGCGCCAGCAGCCAGCTAGTACTAGTGGCAACTAATGAAAAACTGTTTTTT. Its translation is CASSQLVLVATNEKLFF.

The chain recombines TRBV19 with TRBJ1-4; unclear D gene. The germline V gene encodes CDR1 LNHDA and CDR2 SQIVND (reference sequence). The CDR3 extends over 13 amino acids. Trimming took off 3 bases at V and 2 bases at J, with 4 bases between the two ends. The CDR3 bases are TGTGCCAGTAGTATCGTCACTAATGAAAAACTGTTTTTT. It codes for CASSIVTNEKLFF.

This clonotype was seen only a few times. The V gene is TRBV15, the J gene TRBJ2-5, with a possible D match to TRBD2 (5 bases). The germline CDR1 and CDR2 sequences are LNHNV and YYDKDF (reference sequence). Deletions cut 1 base from V and 4 bases from J, with 10 bases between. CDR3 size: 14 residues. Here the CDR3 reads CATSRGGRGETQYF. Here the CDR3 DNA reads TGTGCCACCAGCAGAGGTGGGAGAGGAGAGACCCAGTACTTC.

This clonotype was seen only a few times. The chain uses TRBV5-6 and TRBJ1-2; D is uncertain. Germline CDR1 reads SGHDT; CDR2 reads YYEEEE. The V and J ends lost 3 bases and 0 bases respectively, with 12 bases between them. The CDR3 is 15 amino acids. The CDR3 loop is CASSSDGGTNYGYTF. CDR3 bases: TGTGCCAGCAGCTCGGACGGAGGGACTAACTATGGCTACACCTTC.

This clonotype was seen a few times. The genes are TRBV5-1 and TRBJ2-7; 12 bases agree with TRBD1. The V gene's germline CDR1 is SGHRS and CDR2 YFSETQ. This CDR3 has 15 residues. J was trimmed by 7 bases and V by 4 bases; bases with no gene match: 9. In DNA form, the CDR3 reads TGCGCCAGCAGCCTCATGGGACAGGGGGCGGAAGAGCAGTACTTC. Its translation is CASSLMGQGAEEQYF.